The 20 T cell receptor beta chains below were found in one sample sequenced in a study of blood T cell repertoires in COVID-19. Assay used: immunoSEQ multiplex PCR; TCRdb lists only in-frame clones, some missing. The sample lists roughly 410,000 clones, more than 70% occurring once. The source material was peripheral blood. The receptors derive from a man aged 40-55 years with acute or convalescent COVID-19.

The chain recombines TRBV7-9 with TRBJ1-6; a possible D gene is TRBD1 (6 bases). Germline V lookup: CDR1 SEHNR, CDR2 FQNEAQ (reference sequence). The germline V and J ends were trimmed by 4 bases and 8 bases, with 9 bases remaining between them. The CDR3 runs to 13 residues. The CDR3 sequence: CASSYQGYSPLHF. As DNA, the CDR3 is TGTGCCAGCAGCTACCAGGGGTATTCACCCCTCCACTTT. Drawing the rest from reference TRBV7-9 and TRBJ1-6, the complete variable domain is DTGVSQNPRHKITKRGQNVTFRCDPISEHNRLYWYRQTLGQGPEFLTYFQNEAQLEKSRLLSDRFSAERPKGSFSTLEIQRTEQGDSAMYLCASSYQGYSPLHFGNGTRLTVT.

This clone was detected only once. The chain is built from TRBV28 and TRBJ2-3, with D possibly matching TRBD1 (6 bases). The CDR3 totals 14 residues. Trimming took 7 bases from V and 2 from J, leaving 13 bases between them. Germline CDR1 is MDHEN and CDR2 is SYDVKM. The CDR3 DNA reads TGTGCCAGCACACCACAGGGTATCACAGATACGCAGTATTTT. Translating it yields CASTPQGITDTQYF.

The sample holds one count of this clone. CDR3 sequence reads: CASSQGSGTSGTGELFF. In DNA form, the CDR3 reads TGCGCCAGCAGCCAGGGCTCCGGGACTAGCGGGACCGGGGAGCTGTTTTTT. The J gene is TRBJ2-2, the V gene TRBV4-1, with 12 bases identical to TRBD2. The CDR3 runs 17 residues. The J segment lost 5 bases and the V segment lost 3 bases, leaving 7 bases of the junction unmatched. Germline-derived CDR1 and CDR2 are MGHRA and YSYEKL.

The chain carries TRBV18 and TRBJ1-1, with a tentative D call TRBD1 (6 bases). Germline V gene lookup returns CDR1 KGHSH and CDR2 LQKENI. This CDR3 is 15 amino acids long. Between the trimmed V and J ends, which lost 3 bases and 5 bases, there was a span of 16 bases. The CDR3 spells CASSPATGGGTEAFF. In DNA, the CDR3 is TGTGCCAGCTCACCCGCGACAGGAGGTGGGACTGAAGCTTTCTTT.

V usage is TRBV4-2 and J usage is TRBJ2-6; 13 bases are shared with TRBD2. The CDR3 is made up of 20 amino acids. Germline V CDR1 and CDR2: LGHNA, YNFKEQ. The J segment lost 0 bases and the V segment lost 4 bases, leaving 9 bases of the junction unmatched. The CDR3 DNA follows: TGTGCCAGCAGCCTTCTCGGACTAGCGGGGGACCTCTCTGGGGCCAACGTCCTGACTTTC. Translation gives CASSLLGLAGDLSGANVLTF.

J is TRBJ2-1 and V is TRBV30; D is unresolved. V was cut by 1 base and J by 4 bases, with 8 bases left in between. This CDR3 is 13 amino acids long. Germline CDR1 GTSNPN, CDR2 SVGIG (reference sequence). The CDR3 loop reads CAWSDSGYNEQFF. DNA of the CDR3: TGTGCCTGGAGTGATTCGGGTTACAATGAGCAGTTCTTC.

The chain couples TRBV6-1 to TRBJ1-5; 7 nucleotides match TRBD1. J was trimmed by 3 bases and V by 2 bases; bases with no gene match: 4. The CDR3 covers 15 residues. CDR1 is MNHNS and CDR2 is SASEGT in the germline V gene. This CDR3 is CASSEWGQINQPQHF. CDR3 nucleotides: TGTGCCAGCAGTGAATGGGGACAGATCAATCAGCCCCAGCATTTT.

The CDR3 region has the DNA TGCGCCAGCAGTGAGTCGTACGCCGGCACTGAAGCTTTCTTT. Its translation: CASSESYAGTEAFF. This chain connects TRBV10-1 to TRBJ1-1, with unresolved D. Germline values: CDR1 WNHNN, CDR2 SYGVQD (reference sequence). CDR3 size: 14 residues. With 0 bases removed from V and 4 bases from J, the gap between germline ends came to 9 bases.

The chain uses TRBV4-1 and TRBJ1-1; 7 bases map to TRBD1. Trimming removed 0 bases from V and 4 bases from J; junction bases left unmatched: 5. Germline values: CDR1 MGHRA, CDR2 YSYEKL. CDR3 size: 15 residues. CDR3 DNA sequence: TGCGCCAGCAGCCAAGAAGGGGGCGCCTTCACTGAAGCTTTCTTT. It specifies CASSQEGGAFTEAFF.

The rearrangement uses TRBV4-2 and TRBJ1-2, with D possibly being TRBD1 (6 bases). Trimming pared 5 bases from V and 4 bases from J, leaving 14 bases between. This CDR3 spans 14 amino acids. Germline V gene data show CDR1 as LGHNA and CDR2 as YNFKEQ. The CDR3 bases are TGTGCCAGCAGCTTCGACAGGTCTGGCTATGGCTACACCTTC. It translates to CASSFDRSGYGYTF.

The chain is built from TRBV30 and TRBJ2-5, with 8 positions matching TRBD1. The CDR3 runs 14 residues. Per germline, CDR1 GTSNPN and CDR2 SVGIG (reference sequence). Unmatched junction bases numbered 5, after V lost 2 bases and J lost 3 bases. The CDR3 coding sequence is TGTGCCTGGAGTACAGGACAGGGAAAAGAGACCCAGTACTTC. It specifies CAWSTGQGKETQYF.

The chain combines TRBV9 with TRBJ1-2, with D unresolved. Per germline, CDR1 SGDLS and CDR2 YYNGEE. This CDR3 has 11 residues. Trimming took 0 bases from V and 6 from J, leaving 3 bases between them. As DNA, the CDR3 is TGTGCCAGCAGCGTAGGGCATGGCTACACCTTC. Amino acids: CASSVGHGYTF.

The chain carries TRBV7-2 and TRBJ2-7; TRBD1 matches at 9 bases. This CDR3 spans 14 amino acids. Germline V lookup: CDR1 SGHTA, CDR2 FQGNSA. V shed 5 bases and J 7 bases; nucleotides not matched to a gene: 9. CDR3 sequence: CASSQGQGGLEQYF. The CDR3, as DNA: TGTGCCAGCAGCCAGGGACAGGGAGGCTTGGAGCAGTACTTC. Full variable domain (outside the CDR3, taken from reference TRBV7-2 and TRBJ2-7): GAGVSQSPSNKVTEKGKDVELRCDPISGHTALYWYRQSLGQGLEFLIYFQGNSAPDKSGLPSDRFSAERTGGSVSTLTIQRTQQEDSAVYLCASSQGQGGLEQYFGPGTRLTVT.

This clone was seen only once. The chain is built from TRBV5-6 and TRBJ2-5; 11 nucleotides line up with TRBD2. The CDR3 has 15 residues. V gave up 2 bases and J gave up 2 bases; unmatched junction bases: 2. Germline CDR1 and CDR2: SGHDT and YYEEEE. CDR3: CASSFLAGGQETQYF. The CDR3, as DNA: TGTGCCAGCAGCTTTCTAGCGGGGGGACAAGAGACCCAGTACTTC.

This CDR3 reads CASSQDAGNTDTQYF. CDR3 coding DNA: TGCGCCAGCAGCCAAGATGCGGGGAACACAGATACGCAGTATTTT. The V and J genes are TRBV4-1 and TRBJ2-3; TRBD2 is a possible D gene (6 bases). Trimming cost V 0 bases and J 2 bases, with 9 bases left between them. Germline V gives CDR1 MGHRA, CDR2 YSYEKL. The CDR3 is made up of 15 amino acids.

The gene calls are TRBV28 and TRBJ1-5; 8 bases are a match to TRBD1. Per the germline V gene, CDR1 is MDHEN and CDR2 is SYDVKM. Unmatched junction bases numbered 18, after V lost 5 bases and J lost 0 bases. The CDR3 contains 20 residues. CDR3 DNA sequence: TGTGCCAGCAGTACGTACACCAGGGGGCCAGACTCTTATAGCAATCAGCCCCAGCATTTT. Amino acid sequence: CASSTYTRGPDSYSNQPQHF.

The CDR3 bases are TGTGCCAGCAGCCCCCTCGAGGACACCCCCTCAGATACGCAGTATTTT. Residues: CASSPLEDTPSDTQYF. The chain recombines TRBV3-1 (or the pseudogene TRBV3-2) with TRBJ2-3, with D possibly matching TRBD1 (5 bases). The CDR3 covers 16 residues. Germline V gene data show CDR1 as LGHDT and CDR2 as YNNKEL (reference sequence). V was trimmed by 4 bases and J by 4 bases, leaving 18 bases between them.

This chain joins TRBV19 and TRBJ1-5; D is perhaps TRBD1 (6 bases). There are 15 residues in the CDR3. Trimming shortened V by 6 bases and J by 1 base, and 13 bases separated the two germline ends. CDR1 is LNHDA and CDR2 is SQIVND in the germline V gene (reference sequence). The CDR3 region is CASRLQGRSNQPQHF. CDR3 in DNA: TGTGCCAGTAGGCTACAGGGAAGAAGCAATCAGCCCCAGCATTTT.

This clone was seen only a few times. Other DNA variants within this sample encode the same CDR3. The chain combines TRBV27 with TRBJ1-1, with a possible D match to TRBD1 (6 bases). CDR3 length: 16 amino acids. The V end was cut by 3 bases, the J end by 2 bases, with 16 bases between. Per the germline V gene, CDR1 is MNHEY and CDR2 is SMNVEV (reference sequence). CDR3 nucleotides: TGTGCCAGCAGTTTGAACGGAAGGGGGGGAAACACTGAAGCTTTCTTT. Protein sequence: CASSLNGRGGNTEAFF.

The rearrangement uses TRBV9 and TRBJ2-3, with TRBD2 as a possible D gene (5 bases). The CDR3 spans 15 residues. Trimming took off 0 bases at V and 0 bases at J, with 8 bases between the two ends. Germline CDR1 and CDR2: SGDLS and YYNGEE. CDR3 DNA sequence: TGTGCCAGCAGCGTAGACGGGAAAAGCACAGATACGCAGTATTTT. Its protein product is CASSVDGKSTDTQYF.